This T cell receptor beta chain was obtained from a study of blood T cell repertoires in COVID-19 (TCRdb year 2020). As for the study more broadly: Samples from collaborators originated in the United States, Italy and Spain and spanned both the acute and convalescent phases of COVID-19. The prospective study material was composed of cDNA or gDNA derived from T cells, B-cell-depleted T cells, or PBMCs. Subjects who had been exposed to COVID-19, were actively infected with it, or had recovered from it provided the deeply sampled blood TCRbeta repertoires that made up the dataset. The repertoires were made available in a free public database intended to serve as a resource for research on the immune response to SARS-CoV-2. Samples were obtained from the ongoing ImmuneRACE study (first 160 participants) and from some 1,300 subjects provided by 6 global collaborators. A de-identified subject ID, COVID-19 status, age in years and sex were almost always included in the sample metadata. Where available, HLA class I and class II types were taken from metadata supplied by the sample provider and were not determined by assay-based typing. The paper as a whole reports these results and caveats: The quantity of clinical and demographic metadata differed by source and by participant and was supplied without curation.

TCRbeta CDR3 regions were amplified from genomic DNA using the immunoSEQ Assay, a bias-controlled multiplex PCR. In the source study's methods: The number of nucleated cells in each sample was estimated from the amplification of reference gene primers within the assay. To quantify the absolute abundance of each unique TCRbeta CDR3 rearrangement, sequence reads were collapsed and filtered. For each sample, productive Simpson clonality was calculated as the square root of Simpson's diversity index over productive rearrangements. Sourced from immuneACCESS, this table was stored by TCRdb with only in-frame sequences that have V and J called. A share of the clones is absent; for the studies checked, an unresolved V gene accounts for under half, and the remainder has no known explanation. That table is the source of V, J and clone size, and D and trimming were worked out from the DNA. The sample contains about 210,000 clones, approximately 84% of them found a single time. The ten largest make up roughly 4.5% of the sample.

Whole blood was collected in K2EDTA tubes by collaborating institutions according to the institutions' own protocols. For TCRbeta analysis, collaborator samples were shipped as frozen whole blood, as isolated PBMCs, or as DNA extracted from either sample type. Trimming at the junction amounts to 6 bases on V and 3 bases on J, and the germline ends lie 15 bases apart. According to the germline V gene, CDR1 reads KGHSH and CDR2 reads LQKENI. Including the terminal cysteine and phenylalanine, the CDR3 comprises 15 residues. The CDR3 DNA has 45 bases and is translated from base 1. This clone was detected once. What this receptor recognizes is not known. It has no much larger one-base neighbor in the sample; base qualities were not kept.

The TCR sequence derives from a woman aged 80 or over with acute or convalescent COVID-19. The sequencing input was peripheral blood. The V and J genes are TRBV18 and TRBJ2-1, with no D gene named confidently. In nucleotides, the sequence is TGTGCCAGCTCCGACTCCCGTGCAGACTACAATGAGCAGTTCTTC. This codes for CASSDSRADYNEQFF.